The 22 T cell receptor beta chains listed next were all sequenced from one sample in a study of cytomegalovirus exposure and HLA in healthy donors. The PCR had 60 Vbeta and 13 Jbeta primers. Only in-frame clones appear in the TCRdb table, and some are missing; sequencing was by immunoSEQ multiplex PCR. The sample carries over 120,000 clones, more than 70% recorded once. Material: PBMCs. The receptor source for this set is a man in his fifties or sixties in good health and CMV-seronegative.

The chain uses TRBV9 and TRBJ2-6, with D perhaps matching TRBD2 (5 bases). Per the germline V gene, CDR1 is SGDLS and CDR2 is YYNGEE. CDR3 size: 16 residues. Trimming stripped 0 bases from V and 0 bases from J, with 7 bases between. The CDR3 DNA follows: TGTGCCAGCAGCGTAGTAGCGAGCTCTGGGGCCAACGTCCTGACTTTC. Its protein product is CASSVVASSGANVLTF. Supplemented by reference TRBV9 and TRBJ2-6, the full variable domain reads DSGVTQTPKHLITATGQRVTLRCSPRSGDLSVYWYQQSLDQGLQFLIQYYNGEERAKGNILERFSAQQFPDLHSELNLSSLELGDSALYFCASSVVASSGANVLTFGAGSRLTVL.

The chain recombines TRBV27 with TRBJ1-2; 8 positions agree with TRBD1. V was pared by 1 base and J by 8 bases, with 6 bases of the junction left unmatched. The length of the CDR3 is 14 residues. Germline lookup yields CDR1 MNHEY and CDR2 SMNVEV (reference sequence). The CDR3 sequence is CASSLFQGAGGYTF. The CDR3 bases are TGTGCCAGCAGTTTATTTCAGGGGGCGGGGGGCTACACCTTC.

This chain links TRBV9 with TRBJ2-5, with a possible D match to TRBD1 (5 bases). CDR3 length: 15 amino acids. Germline values: CDR1 SGDLS, CDR2 YYNGEE. V gave up 3 bases and J gave up 5 bases, with 17 bases separating them. CDR3 region: CASSANSGHRETQYF. The DNA of the CDR3 is TGTGCCAGCAGCGCTAATTCTGGGCACAGGGAGACCCAGTACTTC.

This chain joins TRBV10-2 and TRBJ1-2, with 7 bases that match TRBD1. The V gene's germline CDR1 is WSHSY and CDR2 SAAADI. The CDR3 consists of 12 residues. The V and J ends lost 6 bases and 8 bases, in that order; junction bases with no gene match: 6. This chain's CDR3 is CASRKGTDGYTF. CDR3 nucleotides: TGCGCCAGCAGAAAAGGGACAGACGGCTACACCTTC.

V and J are TRBV18 and TRBJ2-5, with 8 bases matching TRBD1. Losses at the gene ends were 3 bases for V and 3 bases for J; bases not matched to a gene: 3. CDR3 length equals 14 residues. CDR1 and CDR2 (germline): KGHSH, LQKENI. CDR3 sequence: CASSPPTGEETQYF. In DNA form, the CDR3 reads TGTGCCAGCTCACCCCCGACAGGGGAAGAGACCCAGTACTTC.

In its sample, this clone was seen a few times. The genes are TRBV6-5 and TRBJ2-3; perhaps TRBD1 as D (7 bases). CDR1 MNHEY and CDR2 SVGAGI come from the germline V gene. The V gene lost 0 bases and the J gene lost 3 bases, with 10 bases spanning the gap. The length of the CDR3 is 15 residues. The CDR3 sequence is CASSYSPGGTDTQYF. CDR3 DNA sequence: TGTGCCAGCAGTTACTCGCCAGGGGGGACAGATACGCAGTATTTT.

This clone has only a few counts. J is TRBJ2-4 and V is TRBV11-2, with 7 bases aligning to TRBD1. V shed 4 bases and J 4 bases; nucleotides not matched to a gene: 19. The CDR3 consists of 19 residues. The V gene's germline CDR1 is SGHAT and CDR2 FQNNGV. CDR3 nucleotides: TGTGCCAGCAGCTCATACGTCTGGACAGGCGCCTCCATAAAAAACATTCAGTACTTC. This encodes CASSSYVWTGASIKNIQYF.

For this clone: One junction end does not reproduce the germline sequence, and a read error may be involved. This chain connects TRBV4-1 to TRBJ2-1; no clear D gene. From germline, CDR1 is MGHRA and CDR2 YSYEKL. This CDR3 has 11 amino acids. The CDR3 here is CASSSHKEQFF. In DNA, the CDR3 is TGCGCCAGCAGCTCCCACAAGGAGCAGTTCTTC.

This CDR3 is CAISESEGGYTF. The DNA of the CDR3 is TGTGCCATCAGTGAGTCGGAGGGGGGCTACACCTTC. V gene TRBV10-3 combines with J gene TRBJ1-2; D is possibly TRBD1 (5 bases). Trimming pared 0 bases from V and 8 bases from J, leaving 7 bases between. This CDR3 comprises 12 residues. Germline V lookup: CDR1 ENHRY, CDR2 SYGVKD.

The gene calls are TRBV7-3 and TRBJ1-1; tentatively, D is TRBD1 (6 bases). Germline lookup yields CDR1 SGHTA and CDR2 FQGTGA. V lost 4 bases, J lost 1 base, and 13 bases lay in between. The CDR3 consists of 15 residues. The CDR3 loop is CASSSMGGQNTEAFF. CDR3 DNA sequence: TGTGCCAGCAGCTCCATGGGGGGGCAGAACACTGAAGCTTTCTTT.

The genes are TRBV15 and TRBJ2-1, with 8 bases aligning to TRBD2. The CDR3 length is 16 residues. Germline CDR1 LNHNV, CDR2 YYDKDF (reference sequence). With 3 bases clipped from V and 0 bases from J, the junction kept 4 bases outside the gene matches. The CDR3 sequence: CATSSRLANSYNEQFF. DNA for the CDR3: TGTGCCACCAGCAGCCGACTAGCGAACTCCTACAATGAGCAGTTCTTC.

The sample holds one count of this clone. The chain has TRBV6-5 and TRBJ2-5, with a possible D match to TRBD1 (5 bases). Germline lookup yields CDR1 MNHEY and CDR2 SVGAGI. The CDR3 covers 15 residues. The V end lost 6 bases, the J end lost 0 bases, and 14 bases lay between the germline ends. CDR3 nucleotide sequence: TGTGCCAGCAGCCTACTTTCAGGGTACCAAGAGACCCAGTACTTC. It codes for CASSLLSGYQETQYF.

The chain has TRBV5-1 and TRBJ2-7; 10 bases agree with TRBD1. After removal of 0 bases from V and 4 bases from J, the junction contained 10 bases not matched to a gene. This CDR3 contains 17 residues. Germline CDR1 SGHRS, CDR2 YFSETQ. The CDR3 loop reads CASSLGRQGAGFYEQYF. The CDR3 DNA reads TGCGCCAGCAGCTTGGGGAGACAGGGGGCGGGCTTTTACGAGCAGTACTTC.

The rearrangement links TRBV11-2 to TRBJ1-1; maybe TRBD1 (5 bases). The CDR3 runs to 13 residues. Trimming cost V 5 bases and J 4 bases, with 11 bases left between them. Germline-derived CDR1 and CDR2 are SGHAT and FQNNGV. The CDR3 bases are TGTGCCAGCAGCCCGGGGGTGAGCACTGAAGCTTTCTTT. Protein: CASSPGVSTEAFF.

This chain uses TRBV5-4 with TRBJ2-6; 9 nucleotides align to TRBD1. The CDR3 has 17 residues. Germline V gives CDR1 SGHNT, CDR2 YYREEE (reference sequence). V trimming: 2 bases; J trimming: 0 bases; junction bases outside the gene matches: 3. The CDR3 sequence: CASSLGTGLSGANVLTF. The CDR3 coding sequence is TGTGCCAGCAGCTTAGGGACAGGGCTCTCTGGGGCCAACGTCCTGACTTTC.

A remark on this clone: Distinct nucleotide sequences in the sample also encode this CDR3. The chain is built from TRBV4-2 and TRBJ2-7; 7 bases are a match to TRBD2. Germline V gene sequence: CDR1 LGHNA, CDR2 YNFKEQ. This CDR3 is 15 amino acids long. V dropped 0 bases and J dropped 7; count of bases not matched to a gene: 9. In nucleotides, the CDR3 is TGTGCCAGCAGCCAAGACCTGGCGGGAGCGGGAGAGCAGTACTTC. Encoded protein: CASSQDLAGAGEQYF.

The chain is built from TRBV5-1 and TRBJ1-1; 12 bases are shared with TRBD1. J was trimmed by 5 bases and V by 4 bases; bases with no gene match: 18. The CDR3 spans 19 residues. Germline assignment: CDR1 SGHRS and CDR2 YFSETQ. Here the CDR3 DNA reads TGCGCCAGCAGCCCCAGCATCCGGGACAGGGGGCGCGGGGGAACTGAAGCTTTCTTT. It encodes CASSPSIRDRGRGGTEAFF.

CDR3 residues: CARGGLESTDTQYF. The CDR3 DNA is TGTGCCAGGGGCGGACTAGAGAGCACAGATACGCAGTATTTT. The chain couples TRBV5-3 to TRBJ2-3; 7 nucleotides align to TRBD2. TRBV5-3 is labeled an ORF, and its function is uncertain. This CDR3 is built from 14 residues. After removal of 8 bases from V and 0 bases from J, the junction contained 6 bases not matched to a gene.

In its sample, this clone was seen once. V and J are TRBV7-2 and TRBJ2-7; 9 bases are a match to TRBD2. V lost 5 bases to trimming and J lost 3 bases; unmatched junction nucleotides: 14. The CDR3 totals 17 residues. Germline V gene sequence: CDR1 SGHTA, CDR2 FQGNSA. CDR3 DNA sequence: TGTGCCAGCAGCCCTGCCGAAGGGGCGGGAGGGTTCTACGAGCAGTACTTC. Encoded protein: CASSPAEGAGGFYEQYF.

DNA of the CDR3: TGCGCCAGCAGTCGAGGGCCCTCCTACGAGCAGTACTTC. Its protein product is CASSRGPSYEQYF. The genes are TRBV4-1 and TRBJ2-7; D might be TRBD2 (5 bases). Germline values: CDR1 MGHRA, CDR2 YSYEKL. Trimming removed 6 bases at V and 0 bases at J, with 9 bases between. The CDR3 loop spans 13 amino acids.

J is TRBJ1-2 and V is TRBV6-1; 8 bases are shared with TRBD1. The ends lost 6 bases at V and 2 bases at J; junction bases unmatched: 8. The CDR3 extends over 15 amino acids. Germline V gives CDR1 MNHNS, CDR2 SASEGT. The CDR3 protein is CASRGTGESNYGYTF. Here the CDR3 DNA reads TGTGCCAGCAGAGGGACAGGAGAATCAAACTATGGCTACACCTTC.

V gene TRBV29-1 combines with J gene TRBJ2-5, with 10 bases lining up with TRBD1. TRBJ2-7 explains the end of the DNA better; the J call may be wrong. The CDR3 is made up of 13 amino acids. From germline, CDR1 is SQVTM and CDR2 ANQGSEA. The CDR3, as DNA: TGCAGCGTTCGGACAGGGGGGTTCTACGAGCAGTACTTC. It yields the protein CSVRTGGFYEQYF.